Below are 13 T cell receptor beta chains sequenced from a single sample in a study of liver allograft versus peripheral blood T cells. About the study: Peripheral blood of the recipients supplied T cell receptor repertoires that were compared with those in transplanted livers.

MiXCR was run by TCRdb on the reads, yielding one entry per CDR3 protein. The table lists roughly 8,300 distinct CDR3 sequences, approximately 15% of them singletons. All receptors come from a human patient who had a liver transplant. The T cells may come from the graft donor.

This rearrangement joins TRBV5-5 to TRBJ2-5; 8 bases are a match to TRBD2. With 1 base clipped from V and 5 bases from J, the junction kept 7 bases outside the gene matches. Germline V gene data show CDR1 as SGHKS and CDR2 as YYEKEE (reference sequence). CDR3 size: 15 residues. In DNA form, the CDR3 reads TGTGCCAGCAGCTTGAACGGAGCGGGAGAGGAGACCCAGTACTTC. Its protein product is CASSLNGAGEETQYF.

This chain connects TRBV7-9 to TRBJ2-4; D may match TRBD1 or TRBD2 (5 bases each). The CDR3 is 19 residues long. The V end was cut by 3 bases, the J end by 3 bases, with 24 bases between. Germline V CDR1 and CDR2: SEHNR, FQNEAQ (reference sequence). CDR3 DNA: TGTGCCAGCAGCTTTTTGGGGCAGTATGGGAACGCGGGCAAAAACATTCAGTACTTC. Protein: CASSFLGQYGNAGKNIQYF.

In its sample, this clonotype ranks as medium-sized. This chain uses TRBV18 with TRBJ2-7; TRBD1 matches at 7 bases. Germline-derived CDR1 and CDR2 are KGHSH and LQKENI. The CDR3 covers 17 residues. With V trimmed by 1 base and J by 2 bases, 11 bases remained unmatched. CDR3 residues: CASSPRGTGVYTYEQYF. The CDR3 bases are TGTGCCAGCTCACCACGAGGCACAGGGGTATACACCTACGAGCAGTACTTC.

By sample share, this clonotype is medium-sized. V is TRBV27 and J is TRBJ1-2; D not certain. The CDR3 runs 14 residues. Germline CDR1 is MNHEY and CDR2 is SMNVEV (reference sequence). The V gene lost 3 bases and the J gene lost 6 bases, with 14 bases spanning the gap. CDR3 region: CASSFRPSVDGYTF. The CDR3 DNA reads TGTGCCAGCAGTTTTCGGCCGTCGGTGGATGGCTACACCTTC.

In this sample, this clonotype turned up many times. The chain joins TRBV20-1 to TRBJ2-2; D gene unclear. Germline V gives CDR1 DFQATT, CDR2 SNEGSKA (reference sequence). The V and J ends lost 4 bases and 1 base respectively, with 4 bases between them. This CDR3 has 12 residues. The CDR3 coding sequence is TGCAGTGCTAACGTGAACACCGGGGAGCTGTTTTTT. Encoded protein: CSANVNTGELFF.

This clonotype was detected a few times. This rearrangement joins TRBV7-3 to TRBJ2-3; 7 bases align to TRBD1. The CDR3 is made up of 16 amino acids. V lost 4 bases, J lost 3 bases, and 10 bases stayed unmatched. Germline V gene sequence: CDR1 SGHTA, CDR2 FQGTGA. CDR3 sequence: CASSSPRQGGTDTQYF. For the CDR3, the DNA is TGTGCCAGCAGCTCCCCCCGACAGGGCGGAACAGATACGCAGTATTTT. Variable domain in full (rest from reference TRBV7-3 and TRBJ2-3): GAGVSQTPSNKVTEKGKYVELRCDPISGHTALYWYRQSLGQGPEFLIYFQGTGAADDSGLPNDRFFAVRPEGSVSTLKIQRTERGDSAVYLCASSSPRQGGTDTQYFGPGTRLTVL.

This clonotype is medium-sized within its sample. The gene calls are TRBV15 and TRBJ2-1; D is perhaps TRBD1 or TRBD2 (6 bases each). Germline V lookup: CDR1 LNHNV, CDR2 YYDKDF (reference sequence). The length of the CDR3 is 14 residues. V lost 1 base and J 8 bases, leaving 12 bases between the germline ends. CDR3 DNA sequence: TGTGCCACCAGCAGAGTGTGGAGGGGGGATGAGCAGTTCTTC. Encoded protein: CATSRVWRGDEQFF. Looking up the rest from reference TRBV15 and TRBJ2-1 gives the full variable domain: DAMVIQNPRYQVTQFGKPVTLSCSQTLNHNVMYWYQQKSSQAPKLLFHYYDKDFNNEADTPDNFQSRRPNTSFCFLDIRSPGLGDTAMYLCATSRVWRGDEQFFGPGTRLTVL.

This clonotype was detected only a few times. The chain is built from TRBV20-1 and TRBJ1-5; a weak D match, TRBD1 (5 bases). CDR3 length: 13 amino acids. From germline, CDR1 is DFQATT and CDR2 SNEGSKA (reference sequence). V gave up 3 bases and J gave up 7 bases, with 13 bases separating them. DNA of the CDR3: TGCAGTGCTAGCAGCAGGGTGGGCCAGCCCCAGCATTTT. As protein: CSASSRVGQPQHF.

This clonotype is medium-sized in the sample. The genes are TRBV6-2 or TRBV6-3 and TRBJ2-3, with a weak D call TRBD2 (7 bases). The V gene lost 6 bases and the J gene lost 2 bases, with 18 bases spanning the gap. This CDR3 is 16 amino acids long. In germline, CDR1 is MNHEY, CDR2 SVGEGT. The CDR3 reads CASRDQGRGTTDTQYF. In DNA form, the CDR3 reads TGTGCCAGCAGAGACCAAGGGAGGGGGACCACAGATACGCAGTATTTT.

This clonotype was observed a handful of times. V gene TRBV19 combines with J gene TRBJ2-3, with D possibly matching TRBD1 (5 bases). CDR1 and CDR2 (germline): LNHDA, SQIVND (reference sequence). The length of the CDR3 is 12 residues. Trimming removed 2 bases from V and 5 bases from J, with 5 bases in between. The CDR3 is CASSIQGDTQYF. CDR3 nucleotide sequence: TGTGCCAGTAGTATACAGGGAGATACGCAGTATTTT.

This clonotype ranks as medium-sized. This rearrangement joins TRBV28 to TRBJ1-4; possible D gene TRBD1, 6 bases. The CDR3 runs to 13 residues. The V end lost 7 bases, the J end lost 8 bases, and 14 bases lay between the germline ends. Germline CDR1 MDHEN, CDR2 SYDVKM. The CDR3 DNA follows: TGTGCCAGCAACTACAGGGTTACCGAAAAACTGTTTTTT. Protein sequence: CASNYRVTEKLFF. Combining the CDR3 with reference TRBV28 and TRBJ1-4 gives the whole variable domain DVKVTQSSRYLVKRTGEKVFLECVQDMDHENMFWYRQDPGLGLRLIYFSYDVKMKEKGDIPEGYSVSREKKERFSLILESASTNQTSMYLCASNYRVTEKLFFGSGTQLSVL.

By share, this clonotype ranks as medium-sized. The chain employs TRBV30 and TRBJ1-5, with D perhaps matching TRBD1 (5 bases). V was cut by 1 base and J by 5 bases, with 12 bases left in between. In germline, CDR1 is GTSNPN, CDR2 SVGIG (reference sequence). This CDR3 is built from 14 residues. In DNA form, the CDR3 reads TGTGCCTGGAGTGGGGCCAGGGCGGATCAGCCCCAGCATTTT. Translating it yields CAWSGARADQPQHF.

This clonotype is judged medium-sized. The V gene is TRBV19, the J gene TRBJ1-1, with D perhaps matching TRBD1 (5 bases). Between the trimmed V and J ends, which lost 4 bases and 1 base, there was a span of 16 bases. The CDR3 loop spans 16 amino acids. Germline CDR1 LNHDA, CDR2 SQIVND (reference sequence). CDR3 coding DNA: TGTGCCAGTAGTAACGTCTGGGGCAGTAGGAACACTGAAGCTTTCTTT. This codes for CASSNVWGSRNTEAFF.